This TCR beta chain is drawn from a study of cytomegalovirus exposure and HLA in healthy donors (dated 2017 in TCRdb). Broadly, across the study: The roughly 670 repertoires of the first cohort and the approximately 110 validation repertoires were produced on the same platform, according to a later analysis. The study aimed to test whether cataloging public T cell receptors could reveal signatures of past pathogen exposure. A separate validation cohort of about 110 different subjects was used in addition to the roughly 670-subject first cohort. High-throughput TCR immunosequencing, statistical association of individual TCRs with disease status, and machine learning were combined to predict cytomegalovirus infection status. What the authors observed across the whole study: Most TCR sequences were observed very rarely across donors, whereas some public TCRs were present in many individuals. The study gave a list of 150 to 200 TCR beta chains associated with cytomegalovirus. In both the original and validation cohorts, the classifier was reported to diagnose cytomegalovirus status with high specificity and sensitivity. A few of the identified cytomegalovirus-associated TCR beta chains were confirmed in vitro to be specific for cytomegalovirus antigens. The validation cohort had no HLA typing available for a later analysis, so co-occurrence within that cohort was assessed over all 130 or so repertoires. According to the authors, the approach could potentially be generalized to other disease states and immunological phenotypes. A later analysis found that TCRs clustered in the first cohort also tended to co-occur in the roughly 120 validation repertoires, with 90% to 95% of cluster scores above 0.

The donors were included in the validation cohort of some 110 subjects, a group kept apart from the approximately 690-subject first cohort. The CDR3, cysteine through phenylalanine, is 16 amino acids long. Solely the CDR3 DNA is kept, with 48 bases framed from the first base. Relative to germline, V is 6 bases shorter and J is 0 bases shorter, with 15 bases between their ends. From the germline V gene (reference sequence), CDR1 is SEHNR and CDR2 is FQNEAQ. Library preparation employed the immunoSEQ multiplex PCR assay. The paper's data handling went like this. A statistical classification framework was built for diagnosing cytomegalovirus status from the catalog of TCR beta chain sequences. In TCRdb, the immuneACCESS table is reduced to in-frame sequences with V and J assigned. These tables do not hold every clone; where another copy was compared, an unresolved V gene accounts for under half, and the others remain unexplained. V, J and clone size are those of that table, while D and trimming were read from the DNA. For this sample there are tens of thousands of clones; 90% to 97% appear just once. 0.9% to 1% of the sample comes from the top ten.

Concerning this clone itself: The antigen this receptor binds is unknown. No per-base quality is available; no much larger clone lies one base away.

The TCR comes from a man younger than 30 in good health and CMV-seronegative. What was sequenced was PBMCs. Recombination joined TRBV7-9 with TRBJ1-3, with no reliable assignment of the D segment. The sequenced DNA: TGTGCCAGCAGTCGCGCGGCGGGCCCCTCTGGAAACACCATATATTTT. Its coded protein is CASSRAAGPSGNTIYF. Joined to the reference TRBV7-9 and TRBJ1-3 proteins, this CDR3 gives the full variable domain: DTGVSQNPRHKITKRGQNVTFRCDPISEHNRLYWYRQTLGQGPEFLTYFQNEAQLEKSRLLSDRFSAERPKGSFSTLEIQRTEQGDSAMYLCASSRAAGPSGNTIYFGEGSWLTVV.